The 2 T cell receptor beta chains in this list originate from one sample, sequenced in a study of T-cell reconstitution after alpha-beta-depleted transplantation in children (dated by TCRdb to 2016 to 2017). The sample's treatment or condition, from its label and the paper: allogeneic hematopoietic cell transplantation with graft depleted of TCRalphabeta T cells and CD19 B cells. Receptors were amplified or captured by PCR. Data came from an Illumina HiSeq 2500. To normalize quantification of the TCRbeta repertoire, the TCR libraries were built with molecular barcoding that relied on unique molecular identifiers. TCRdb reprocessed the public reads (quality trimming at Q25 with fastp, clone calling with MiXCR) and kept in-frame beta chains. One record per CDR3 amino acid sequence lists the most common genes and DNA. The sample has hundreds of thousands of distinct CDR3 sequences on record, 15% to 20% of them singletons. Around 43% of the sample is held by the ten biggest clonotypes.

Sample: PBMCs, mostly from graft donor cells, taken 360 days after TCRalphabeta/CD19-depleted stem cell transplant. These receptors were taken from a male patient between 2 and 15 years old who had a stem cell transplant for acute lymphoblastic leukemia, so the T cells may come from the graft donor.

In this sample, this clonotype turned up a few times. The V and J genes are TRBV6-2 or TRBV6-3 and TRBJ2-1; D remains unclear. Germline V CDR1 and CDR2: MNHEY, SVGEGT. The V end was cut by 8 bases, the J end by 4 bases, with 21 bases between. The CDR3 runs 16 residues. The chain's CDR3 is CASAPSRLQWYNEQFF. In nucleotides, the CDR3 is TGTGCCAGCGCCCCCTCGAGACTTCAGTGGTACAATGAGCAGTTCTTC.

There are a few counts of this clonotype. The chain combines TRBV7-2 with TRBJ2-7; TRBD2 might be the D (5 bases). Germline CDR1 reads SGHTA; CDR2 reads FQGNSA. The CDR3 totals 15 residues. V gave up 3 bases and J gave up 4 bases, with 16 bases separating them. CDR3 DNA: TGTGCCAGCAGCTTGGTGGGCGGAGGATTTTACGAGCAGTACTTC. This encodes CASSLVGGGFYEQYF.